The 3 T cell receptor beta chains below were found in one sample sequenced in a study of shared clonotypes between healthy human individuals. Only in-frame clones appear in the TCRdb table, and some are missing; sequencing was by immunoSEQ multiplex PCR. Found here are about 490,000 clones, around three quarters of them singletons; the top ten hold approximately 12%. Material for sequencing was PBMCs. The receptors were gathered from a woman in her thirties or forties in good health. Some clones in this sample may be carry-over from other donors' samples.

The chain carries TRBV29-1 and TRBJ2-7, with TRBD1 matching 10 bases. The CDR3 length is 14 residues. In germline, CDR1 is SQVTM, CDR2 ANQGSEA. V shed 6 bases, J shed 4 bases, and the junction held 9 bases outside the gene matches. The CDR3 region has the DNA TGCAGCGTGGGGACGGGGACAGGGGCTTACGAGCAGTACTTC. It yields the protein CSVGTGTGAYEQYF.

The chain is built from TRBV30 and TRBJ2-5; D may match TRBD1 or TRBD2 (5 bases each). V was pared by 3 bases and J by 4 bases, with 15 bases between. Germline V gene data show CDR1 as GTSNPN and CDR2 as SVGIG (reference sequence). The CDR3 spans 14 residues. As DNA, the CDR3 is TGTGCCTGGAGGTCGGGGCGGAGTGGAGAGACCCAGTACTTC. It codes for CAWRSGRSGETQYF.

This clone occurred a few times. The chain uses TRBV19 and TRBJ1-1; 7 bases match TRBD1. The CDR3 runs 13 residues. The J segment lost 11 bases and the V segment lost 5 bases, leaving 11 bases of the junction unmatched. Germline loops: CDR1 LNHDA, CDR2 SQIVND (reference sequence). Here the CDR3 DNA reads TGTGCCAGTAGTCCAACCCAGGACAGGTCTGCTTTCTTT. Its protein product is CASSPTQDRSAFF.